The 24 T cell receptor beta chains reported below all come from one sample, sequenced in a study of cytomegalovirus exposure and HLA in healthy donors. This PCR relied on a set of 60 Vbeta primers and 13 Jbeta primers. Measured with immunoSEQ multiplex PCR; TCRdb has only the in-frame clones, and not every one. This table has about 160,000 clones, roughly three quarters appearing once. Material for sequencing was PBMCs. The source is a man in his sixties in good health and CMV-seronegative.

This chain uses TRBV30 with TRBJ1-2, with D maybe TRBD1 (6 bases). Germline values: CDR1 GTSNPN, CDR2 SVGIG (reference sequence). CDR3 size: 12 residues. V gave up 1 base and J gave up 8 bases, with 11 bases separating them. In nucleotides, the CDR3 is TGTGCCTGGAGTGGGGCAGGGGCCGGCTACACCTTC. This translates into CAWSGAGAGYTF.

The chain employs TRBV18 and TRBJ2-5; TRBD2 matches 14 bases. Germline V gene lookup returns CDR1 KGHSH and CDR2 LQKENI. V shed 5 bases, J shed 5 bases, and the junction held 7 bases outside the gene matches. The CDR3 is 16 residues long. The CDR3, as DNA: TGTGCCAGCTCATTCCGACTAGCGGGGGGGATTGAGACCCAGTACTTC. This codes for CASSFRLAGGIETQYF.

The V gene is TRBV18, the J gene TRBJ2-7; 11 bases align to TRBD1. J lost 7 bases, V lost 6 bases, and 11 bases had no gene match. The CDR3 is 15 amino acids. Germline CDR1 is KGHSH and CDR2 is LQKENI. The CDR3 loop reads CASSWGQGDLGEQYF. The CDR3 region has the DNA TGTGCCAGCTCTTGGGGACAGGGGGACCTTGGGGAGCAGTACTTC.

The chain is built from TRBV6-4 and TRBJ1-2; D is perhaps TRBD1 (5 bases). Germline V gene lookup returns CDR1 MRHNA and CDR2 SNTAGT. The CDR3 covers 16 residues. Trimming removed 2 bases at V and 1 base at J, with 14 bases between. The CDR3 coding sequence is TGTGCCAGCAGTGACGGGGGGTCCCGAAGTAACTATGGCTACACCTTC. It is translated as CASSDGGSRSNYGYTF.

The chain couples TRBV13 to TRBJ2-7, with D maybe TRBD2 (6 bases). CDR1 and CDR2 (germline): PRHDT, FYEKMQ (reference sequence). V was clipped by 5 bases and J by 6 bases, with 17 bases between them. The CDR3 is 14 amino acids. DNA for the CDR3: TGTGCCAGCAGCACCGGGCGGGGCCCGGCCGAGCAGTACTTC. This encodes CASSTGRGPAEQYF.

V and J are TRBV6-6 and TRBJ2-1, with unresolved D. The CDR3 totals 12 residues. V gave up 9 bases and J gave up 8 bases, with 14 bases separating them. Germline CDR1 is MNHNY and CDR2 is SVGAGI (reference sequence). The DNA for the CDR3 is TGTGCCAGTAGCACGGAGTATCATGAGCAGTTCTTC. Protein sequence: CASSTEYHEQFF.

The chain employs TRBV7-2 and TRBJ1-5; D uncertain. V dropped 4 bases and J dropped 1 base, with 8 bases sitting between them. CDR1 and CDR2 from the germline V gene are SGHTA and FQGNSA. The CDR3 has 14 residues. CDR3: CASSSRQSNQPQHF. The CDR3 coding sequence is TGTGCCAGCAGCTCCAGACAAAGCAATCAGCCCCAGCATTTT.

The chain couples TRBV10-1 to TRBJ2-1; 8 bases line up with TRBD2. The germline gives CDR1 WNHNN, CDR2 SYGVQD (reference sequence). The CDR3 length is 15 residues. V was clipped by 2 bases and J by 7 bases; unmatched bases: 7. The CDR3 DNA is TGCGCCAGCAGTGAGGGGGCTAGCGGGTCGAATGAGCAGTTCTTC. It codes for CASSEGASGSNEQFF.

V and J are TRBV5-5 and TRBJ2-1, with 9 bases matching TRBD2. This CDR3 is built from 18 residues. J lost 1 base, V lost 4 bases, and 12 bases had no gene match. Germline V gives CDR1 SGHKS, CDR2 YYEKEE (reference sequence). DNA for the CDR3: TGTGCCAGCAGCCCGGGGGGCGGGGGGGAGCGGTCCTACAATGAGCAGTTCTTC. It codes for CASSPGGGGERSYNEQFF.

This chain's CDR3 is CASSLVASLRFDYEQYF. In nucleotides, the CDR3 is TGTGCCAGCAGCTTAGTGGCATCACTACGATTCGACTACGAGCAGTACTTC. The chain recombines TRBV7-9 with TRBJ2-7; D is undetermined. This CDR3 contains 17 residues. The V gene's germline CDR1 is SEHNR and CDR2 FQNEAQ (reference sequence). V was cut by 1 base and J by 3 bases, with 19 bases left in between.

The CDR3 loop reads CASSLGTGKNYGYTF. The CDR3 DNA sequence: TGCGCCAGCAGCTTGGGGACAGGGAAAAACTATGGCTACACCTTC. The genes are TRBV5-1 and TRBJ1-2; 8 bases align to TRBD1. This CDR3 is built from 15 residues. Germline V gives CDR1 SGHRS, CDR2 YFSETQ. V was clipped by 0 bases and J by 2 bases; unmatched bases: 3.

This rearrangement joins TRBV29-1 to TRBJ2-5; TRBD2 matches 10 bases. The ends lost 6 bases at V and 1 base at J; junction bases unmatched: 8. The CDR3 runs 15 residues. Germline CDR1 reads SQVTM; CDR2 reads ANQGSEA. The CDR3 bases are TGCAGCGTCCCACCTAGCGGGGGAACCCAAGAGACCCAGTACTTC. Its protein product is CSVPPSGGTQETQYF. Filled out from reference TRBV29-1 and TRBJ2-5, the complete variable domain reads SAVISQKPSRDICQRGTSLTIQCQVDSQVTMMFWYRQQPGQSLTLIATANQGSEATYESGFVIDKFPISRPNLTFSTLTVSNMSPEDSSIYLCSVPPSGGTQETQYFGPGTRLLVL.

The chain has TRBV7-9 and TRBJ1-3; D call uncertain. CDR1 and CDR2 from the germline V gene are SEHNR and FQNEAQ (reference sequence). V was clipped by 3 bases and J by 1 base, with 10 bases between them. This CDR3 has 15 residues. The CDR3 DNA is TGTGCCAGCAGCTTTGTGAGGTCTTCTGGAAACACCATATATTTT. This translates into CASSFVRSSGNTIYF.

This clone was seen more than once but under ten times. The genes are TRBV30 and TRBJ2-2; D ambiguous. Germline V gene lookup returns CDR1 GTSNPN and CDR2 SVGIG (reference sequence). Trimming took off 2 bases at V and 7 bases at J, with 5 bases between the two ends. The CDR3 runs 11 residues. The chain's CDR3 is CAWSLLGELFF. The DNA of the CDR3 is TGTGCCTGGAGTCTACTCGGGGAGCTGTTTTTT.

This clone was seen more than once but under ten times. This chain uses TRBV28 with TRBJ2-7; the D gene is possibly TRBD2 (5 bases). V gave up 5 bases and J gave up 0 bases, with 20 bases separating them. In germline, CDR1 is MDHEN, CDR2 SYDVKM. The CDR3 covers 17 residues. As DNA, the CDR3 is TGTGCCAGCAGTCCCCTGCCTTTAGCGAAAAGCTCCTACGAGCAGTACTTC. Protein product: CASSPLPLAKSSYEQYF.

The CDR3 here is CASSLAPGVDTMRWQQFF. In nucleotides, the CDR3 is TGTGCCAGCAGCTTAGCCCCAGGGGTAGATACAATGAGGTGGCAGCAGTTCTTC. The rearrangement links TRBV11-2 to TRBJ2-1; TRBD1 is a possible D gene (6 bases). V shed 1 base and J shed 11 bases, with 27 bases lying between them. This CDR3 is built from 18 residues. Per germline, CDR1 SGHAT and CDR2 FQNNGV.

The J gene is TRBJ2-3, the V gene TRBV2; possible D gene TRBD2, 5 bases. Looked up from germline, CDR1 is SNHLY and CDR2 is FYNNEI. The CDR3 length is 14 residues. V was trimmed by 8 bases and J by 4 bases, leaving 16 bases between them. In DNA form, the CDR3 reads TGTGCCAGCCTTGGACTCGGGTCACCAGATACGCAGTATTTT. Its protein product is CASLGLGSPDTQYF.

V and J are TRBV5-1 and TRBJ2-5; TRBD1 matches 7 bases. The CDR3 contains 15 residues. With 0 bases clipped from V and 5 bases from J, the junction kept 7 bases outside the gene matches. Germline CDR1 SGHRS, CDR2 YFSETQ. CDR3 protein: CASSLARQGIETQYF. In DNA form, the CDR3 reads TGCGCCAGCAGCTTGGCCCGACAGGGTATTGAGACCCAGTACTTC.

The chain links TRBV2 to TRBJ2-5, with 11 bases fitting TRBD2. The end of the DNA fits TRBJ2-7 better, so the J call may be wrong. The CDR3 is 14 amino acids. Per germline, CDR1 SNHLY and CDR2 FYNNEI. The CDR3 DNA reads as TGTGCCAGCAGGGGGACTAGCGGAGCCTACGAGCAGTACTTC. Its protein is CASRGTSGAYEQYF.

On this clone itself: Other DNA sequences within the sample encode an identical CDR3. The rearrangement links TRBV18 to TRBJ1-2, with 10 bases identical to TRBD1. CDR1 is KGHSH, CDR2 LQKENI, per germline. The CDR3 totals 16 residues. J was trimmed by 0 bases and V by 1 base; bases with no gene match: 2. CDR3 bases: TGTGCCAGCTCACCACGACAGGGGGCAGCTAACTATGGCTACACCTTC. It codes for CASSPRQGAANYGYTF.

The chain carries TRBV7-6 and TRBJ2-5, with D possibly being TRBD1 (6 bases). The ends were cut back, 2 bases at V and 2 bases at J, with 9 bases in the middle. The germline V gene encodes CDR1 SGHVS and CDR2 FNYEAQ. This CDR3 is 14 amino acids long. Here the CDR3 DNA reads TGTGCCAGCAGCTTAATGACAGGTCAAGAGACCCAGTACTTC. This translates into CASSLMTGQETQYF.

This clone was seen more than once but under ten times. The V and J genes are TRBV5-6 and TRBJ2-3; D is unresolved. V was cut by 1 base and J by 0 bases, with 6 bases left in between. Looked up from germline, CDR1 is SGHDT and CDR2 is YYEEEE. CDR3 length equals 14 residues. The CDR3 sequence: CASSLMASTDTQYF. For the CDR3, the DNA is TGTGCCAGCAGCTTGATGGCTAGCACAGATACGCAGTATTTT.

A few counts support this clone. V gene TRBV20-1 combines with J gene TRBJ2-7; TRBD1 might be the D (5 bases). The germline CDR1 and CDR2 sequences are DFQATT and SNEGSKA (reference sequence). With 4 bases removed from V and 5 bases from J, the gap between germline ends came to 9 bases. The CDR3 length is 11 residues. The CDR3 nucleotides are TGCAGTGCTATGATACAGGACGAGCAGTACTTC. This gives the protein CSAMIQDEQYF.

The rearrangement joins TRBV28 to TRBJ1-5; possibly TRBD1 for D (6 bases). The CDR3 is made up of 13 amino acids. V lost 8 bases, J lost 9 bases, and 17 bases lay in between. Germline loops: CDR1 MDHEN, CDR2 SYDVKM. The CDR3 loop is CASRTGNLSPQHF. The CDR3 nucleotides are TGTGCCAGCCGAACAGGGAACCTTTCGCCCCAGCATTTT. Based on the CDR3 plus reference TRBV28 and TRBJ1-5, the full variable domain is DVKVTQSSRYLVKRTGEKVFLECVQDMDHENMFWYRQDPGLGLRLIYFSYDVKMKEKGDIPEGYSVSREKKERFSLILESASTNQTSMYLCASRTGNLSPQHFGDGTRLSIL.